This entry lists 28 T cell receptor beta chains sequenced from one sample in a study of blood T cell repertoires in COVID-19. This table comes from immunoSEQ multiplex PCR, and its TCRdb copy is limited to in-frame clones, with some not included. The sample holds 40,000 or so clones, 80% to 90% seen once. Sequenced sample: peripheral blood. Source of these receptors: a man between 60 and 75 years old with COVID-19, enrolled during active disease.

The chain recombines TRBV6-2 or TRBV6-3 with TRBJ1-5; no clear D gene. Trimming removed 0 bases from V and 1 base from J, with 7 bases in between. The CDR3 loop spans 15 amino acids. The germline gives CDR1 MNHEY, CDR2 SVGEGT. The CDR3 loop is CASSYSAGSNQPQHF. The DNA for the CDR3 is TGTGCCAGCAGTTACTCGGCGGGAAGCAATCAGCCCCAGCATTTT.

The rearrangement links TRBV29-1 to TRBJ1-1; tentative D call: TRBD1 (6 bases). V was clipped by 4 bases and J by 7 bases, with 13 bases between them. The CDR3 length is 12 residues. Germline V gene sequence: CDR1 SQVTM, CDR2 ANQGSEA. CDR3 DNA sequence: TGCAGCGTTGTTGTCAGGGGCTATGAAGCTTTCTTT. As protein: CSVVVRGYEAFF.

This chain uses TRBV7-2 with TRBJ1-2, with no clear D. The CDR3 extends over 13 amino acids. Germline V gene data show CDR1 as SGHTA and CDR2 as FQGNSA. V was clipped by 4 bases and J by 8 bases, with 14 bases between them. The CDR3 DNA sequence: TGTGCCAGCAGCTCGACCCCCGGGATAGGCTACACCTTC. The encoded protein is CASSSTPGIGYTF.

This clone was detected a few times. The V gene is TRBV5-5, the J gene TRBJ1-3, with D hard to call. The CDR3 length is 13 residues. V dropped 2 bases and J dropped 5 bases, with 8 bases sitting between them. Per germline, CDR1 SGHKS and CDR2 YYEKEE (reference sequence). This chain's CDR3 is CASSFIGRNTIYF. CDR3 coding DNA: TGTGCCAGCAGCTTTATCGGGAGAAACACCATATATTTT.

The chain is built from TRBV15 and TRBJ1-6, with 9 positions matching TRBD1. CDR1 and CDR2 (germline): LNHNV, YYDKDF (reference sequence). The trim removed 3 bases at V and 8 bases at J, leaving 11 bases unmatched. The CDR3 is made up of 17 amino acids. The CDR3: CATSRGRDRANYSPLHF. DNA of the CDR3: TGTGCCACCAGCAGGGGTAGGGACAGGGCTAATTATTCACCCCTCCACTTT.

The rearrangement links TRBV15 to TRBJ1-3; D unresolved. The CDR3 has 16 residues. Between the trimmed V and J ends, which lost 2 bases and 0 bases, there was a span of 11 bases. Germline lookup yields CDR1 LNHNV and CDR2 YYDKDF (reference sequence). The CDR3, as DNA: TGTGCCACCAGCAGACTGAACACCGTCTCTGGAAACACCATATATTTT. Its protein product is CATSRLNTVSGNTIYF. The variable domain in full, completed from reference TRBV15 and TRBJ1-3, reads DAMVIQNPRYQVTQFGKPVTLSCSQTLNHNVMYWYQQKSSQAPKLLFHYYDKDFNNEADTPDNFQSRRPNTSFCFLDIRSPGLGDTAMYLCATSRLNTVSGNTIYFGEGSWLTVV.

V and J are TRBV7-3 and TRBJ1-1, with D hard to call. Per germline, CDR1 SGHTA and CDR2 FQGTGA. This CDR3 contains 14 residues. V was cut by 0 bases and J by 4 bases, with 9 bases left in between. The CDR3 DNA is TGTGCCAGCAGCTTAACAAATGTGGCCACTGAAGCTTTCTTT. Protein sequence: CASSLTNVATEAFF. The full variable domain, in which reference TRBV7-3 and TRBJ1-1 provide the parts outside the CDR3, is GAGVSQTPSNKVTEKGKYVELRCDPISGHTALYWYRQSLGQGPEFLIYFQGTGAADDSGLPNDRFFAVRPEGSVSTLKIQRTERGDSAVYLCASSLTNVATEAFFGQGTRLTVV.

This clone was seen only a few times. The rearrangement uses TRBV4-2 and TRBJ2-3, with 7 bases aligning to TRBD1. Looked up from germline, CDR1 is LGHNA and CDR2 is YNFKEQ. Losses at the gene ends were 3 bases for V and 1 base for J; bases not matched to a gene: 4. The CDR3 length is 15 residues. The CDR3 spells CASSHQGERTDTQYF. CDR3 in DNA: TGTGCCAGCAGCCACCAGGGGGAGCGCACAGATACGCAGTATTTT.

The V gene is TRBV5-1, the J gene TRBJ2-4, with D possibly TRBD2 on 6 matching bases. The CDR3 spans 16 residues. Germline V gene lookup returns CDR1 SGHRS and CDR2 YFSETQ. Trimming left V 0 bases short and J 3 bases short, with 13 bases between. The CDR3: CASSLEGVGGKNIQYF. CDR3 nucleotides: TGCGCCAGCAGCTTGGAGGGTGTGGGAGGCAAAAACATTCAGTACTTC.

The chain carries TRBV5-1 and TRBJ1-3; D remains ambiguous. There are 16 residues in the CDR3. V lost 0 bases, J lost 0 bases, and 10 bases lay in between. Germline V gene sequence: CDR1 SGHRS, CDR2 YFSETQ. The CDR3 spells CASSLVGPGSGNTIYF. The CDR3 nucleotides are TGCGCCAGCAGCTTGGTTGGGCCCGGCTCTGGAAACACCATATATTTT.

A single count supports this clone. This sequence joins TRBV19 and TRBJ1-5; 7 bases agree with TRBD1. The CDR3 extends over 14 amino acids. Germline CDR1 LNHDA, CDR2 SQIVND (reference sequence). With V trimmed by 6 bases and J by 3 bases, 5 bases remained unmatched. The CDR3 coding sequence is TGTGCCAGTAGCTGGACAGGCCTCAATCAGCCCCAGCATTTT. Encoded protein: CASSWTGLNQPQHF.

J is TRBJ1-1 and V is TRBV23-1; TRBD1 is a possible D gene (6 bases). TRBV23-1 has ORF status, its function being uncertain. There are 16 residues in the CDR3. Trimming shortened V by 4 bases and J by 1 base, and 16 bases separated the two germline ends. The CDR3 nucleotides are TGCGCCAGCAGTCTACACAGGGCTTTAGGGAACACTGAAGCTTTCTTT. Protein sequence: CASSLHRALGNTEAFF.

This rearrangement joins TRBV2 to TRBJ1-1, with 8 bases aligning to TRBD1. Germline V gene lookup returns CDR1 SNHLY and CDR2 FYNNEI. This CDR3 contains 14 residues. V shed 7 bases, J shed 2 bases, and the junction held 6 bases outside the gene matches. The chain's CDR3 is CASTLDRANTEAFF. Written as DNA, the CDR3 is TGTGCCAGCACCCTGGACAGGGCCAACACTGAAGCTTTCTTT.

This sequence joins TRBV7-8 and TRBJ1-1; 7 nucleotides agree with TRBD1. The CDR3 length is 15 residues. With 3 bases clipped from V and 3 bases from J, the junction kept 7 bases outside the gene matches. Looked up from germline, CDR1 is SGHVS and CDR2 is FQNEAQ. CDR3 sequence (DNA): TGTGCCAGCAGCTTCCGACAGGGCGATGACACTGAAGCTTTCTTT. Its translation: CASSFRQGDDTEAFF.

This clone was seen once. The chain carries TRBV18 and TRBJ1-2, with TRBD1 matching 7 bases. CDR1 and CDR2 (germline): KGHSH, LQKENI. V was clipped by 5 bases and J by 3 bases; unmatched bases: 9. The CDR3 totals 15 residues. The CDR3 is CASSTPGQRDYGYTF. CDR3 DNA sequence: TGTGCCAGCTCAACTCCGGGACAGAGGGACTATGGCTACACCTTC.

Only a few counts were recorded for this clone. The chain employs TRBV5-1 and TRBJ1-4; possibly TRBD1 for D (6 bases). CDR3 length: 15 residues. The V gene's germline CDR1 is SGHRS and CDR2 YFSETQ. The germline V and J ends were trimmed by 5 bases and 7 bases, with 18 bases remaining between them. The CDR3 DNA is TGCGCCAGCAGAGATGGTGGGGACACGGCTGAAAAACTGTTTTTT. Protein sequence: CASRDGGDTAEKLFF.

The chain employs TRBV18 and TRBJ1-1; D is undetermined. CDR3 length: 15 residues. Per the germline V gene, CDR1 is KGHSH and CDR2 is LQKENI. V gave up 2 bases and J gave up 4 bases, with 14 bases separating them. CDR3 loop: CASSPKSEVSTEAFF. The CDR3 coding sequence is TGTGCCAGCTCACCAAAATCCGAAGTGAGCACTGAAGCTTTCTTT.

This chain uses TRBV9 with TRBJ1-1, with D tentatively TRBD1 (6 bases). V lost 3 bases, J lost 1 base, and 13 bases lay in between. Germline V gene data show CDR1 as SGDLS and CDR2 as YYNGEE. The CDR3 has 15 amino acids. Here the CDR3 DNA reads TGTGCCAGCAGCGCTCCCGGGACAAAGAACACTGAAGCTTTCTTT. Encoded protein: CASSAPGTKNTEAFF. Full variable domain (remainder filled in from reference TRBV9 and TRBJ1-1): DSGVTQTPKHLITATGQRVTLRCSPRSGDLSVYWYQQSLDQGLQFLIQYYNGEERAKGNILERFSAQQFPDLHSELNLSSLELGDSALYFCASSAPGTKNTEAFFGQGTRLTVV.

The CDR3 spells CASSGGVSNSPLHF. In DNA form, the CDR3 reads TGTGCCAGCAGTGGGGGGGTCAGCAATTCACCCCTCCACTTT. The V and J genes are TRBV2 and TRBJ1-6; D possibly corresponds to TRBD1 (5 bases). Between the trimmed V and J ends, which lost 4 bases and 7 bases, there was a span of 11 bases. Germline V lookup: CDR1 SNHLY, CDR2 FYNNEI. This CDR3 comprises 14 residues.

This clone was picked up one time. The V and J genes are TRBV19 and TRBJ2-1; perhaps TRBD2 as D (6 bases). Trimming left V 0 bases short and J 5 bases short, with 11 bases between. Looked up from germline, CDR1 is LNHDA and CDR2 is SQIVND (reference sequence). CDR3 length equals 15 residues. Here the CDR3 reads CASSIDLSGHNEQFF. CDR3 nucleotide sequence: TGTGCCAGTAGTATAGACCTCAGCGGGCACAATGAGCAGTTCTTC.

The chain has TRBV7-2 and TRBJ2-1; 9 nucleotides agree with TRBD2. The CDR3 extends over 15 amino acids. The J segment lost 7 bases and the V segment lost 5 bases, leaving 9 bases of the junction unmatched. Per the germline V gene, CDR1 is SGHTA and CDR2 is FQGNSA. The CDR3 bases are TGTGCCAGCAGCCTCCTGGCGGGAGGGCCGAATGAGCAGTTCTTC. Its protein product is CASSLLAGGPNEQFF.

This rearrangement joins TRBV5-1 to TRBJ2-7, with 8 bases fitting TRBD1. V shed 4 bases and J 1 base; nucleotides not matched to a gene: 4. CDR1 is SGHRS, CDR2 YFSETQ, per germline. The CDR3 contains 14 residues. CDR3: CASSGRGLSYEQYF. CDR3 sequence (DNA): TGCGCCAGCAGCGGCAGGGGGCTTTCCTACGAGCAGTACTTC. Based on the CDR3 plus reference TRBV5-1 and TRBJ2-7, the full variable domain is KAGVTQTPRYLIKTRGQQVTLSCSPISGHRSVSWYQQTPGQGLQFLFEYFSETQRNKGNFPGRFSGRQFSNSRSEMNVSTLELGDSALYLCASSGRGLSYEQYFGPGTRLTVT.

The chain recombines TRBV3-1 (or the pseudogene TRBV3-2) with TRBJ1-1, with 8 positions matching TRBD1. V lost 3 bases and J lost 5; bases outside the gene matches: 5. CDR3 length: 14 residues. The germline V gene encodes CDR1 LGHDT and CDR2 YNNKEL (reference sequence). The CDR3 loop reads CASSQYDRGTEAFF. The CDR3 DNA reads TGTGCCAGCAGCCAGTATGACAGGGGAACTGAAGCTTTCTTT.

In DNA, the CDR3 is TGTGCCAGCAGTGCCGAGACAAATCAGCCCCAGCATTTT. Amino acid sequence: CASSAETNQPQHF. The rearrangement joins TRBV6-4 to TRBJ1-5, with no clear D. CDR1 and CDR2 from the germline V gene are MRHNA and SNTAGT. The V end lost 4 bases, the J end lost 4 bases, and 8 bases lay between the germline ends. The CDR3 runs 13 residues.

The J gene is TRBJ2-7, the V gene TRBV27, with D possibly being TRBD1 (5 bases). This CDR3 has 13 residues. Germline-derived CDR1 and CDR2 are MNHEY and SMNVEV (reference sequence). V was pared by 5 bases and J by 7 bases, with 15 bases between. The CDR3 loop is CASSDDSRGEQYF. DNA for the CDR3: TGTGCCAGCAGTGATGACAGTCGTGGGGAGCAGTACTTC.

CDR3 loop: CASRPPRGQGTEAFF. As DNA, the CDR3 is TGCGCCAGCAGACCACCCAGGGGGCAGGGCACTGAAGCTTTCTTT. The chain uses TRBV5-1 and TRBJ1-1; TRBD1 aligns across 8 bases. The V gene end was trimmed by 5 bases and the J gene end by 4 bases; junction bases not matched to a gene: 10. The germline V gene encodes CDR1 SGHRS and CDR2 YFSETQ. The CDR3 has 15 residues.

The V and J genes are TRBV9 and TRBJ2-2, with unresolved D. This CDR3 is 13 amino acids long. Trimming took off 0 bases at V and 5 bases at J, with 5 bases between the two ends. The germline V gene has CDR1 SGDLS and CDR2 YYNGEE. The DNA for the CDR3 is TGTGCCAGCAGCGTAGAGGAGACCGGGGAGCTGTTTTTT. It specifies CASSVEETGELFF.

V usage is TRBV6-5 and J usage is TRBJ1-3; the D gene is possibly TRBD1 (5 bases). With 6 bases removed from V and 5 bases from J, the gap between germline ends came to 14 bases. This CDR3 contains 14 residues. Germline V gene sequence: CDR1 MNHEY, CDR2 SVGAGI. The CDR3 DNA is TGTGCCAGCAGCAGGGCAGGGAGGCGAAACACCATATATTTT. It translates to CASSRAGRRNTIYF.